One TCR beta chain is described in this entry. The data were obtained in a study of identical twins. TCRdb called the 5' RACE reads again in MiXCR, with one record for every CDR3 protein. There are hundreds of thousands of distinct CDR3 sequences in the sample; less than 10% occur only once, and approximately 0.96% lies in the top ten. This sample was shared with a second study, whose subject was yellow fever vaccine responses in identical twins.

The sample consisted of PBMCs. The sequence was obtained from a woman aged 18-29 years in good health.

The CDR3 nucleotides are TGTGCCAGCACCCCTCTAACTGGGCAGGATTACGAGCAGTACTTC. It codes for CASTPLTGQDYEQYF. The V call is TRBV27, the J call TRBJ2-7; no clear D gene. The germline V and J ends were trimmed by 7 bases and 4 bases, with 20 bases remaining between them. Germline CDR1 and CDR2: MNHEY and SMNVEV (reference sequence). The CDR3 spans 15 residues.